This TCR beta chain derives from a study of beta chain features in type 1 diabetes. Overall study: Analysis included around 99,000,000 sorted cells drawn from all samples. The study, taken as a whole, reports: Whether HLA type influences TCRB rearrangement remained unresolved here. cDNA-based sequencing might over-represent cells highly expressing TCR.

Reverse transcribing all isolated RNA meant expressed TCRB transcripts were sequenced. An average of approximately 3.4 million reads was obtained for naive, central memory and regulatory T cell samples. Some clones are missing from TCRdb's copy, which holds only in-frame ones; the method was immunoSEQ multiplex PCR. Among about 270,000 clones listed, around an eighth were seen once. The CDR3 has 13 residues. The V gene lost 0 bases and the J gene lost 7 bases, with 4 bases spanning the gap. CDR1 SGHDN and CDR2 FVKESK come from the germline V gene. Regarding this clone: Its antigen is undetermined.

This chain connects TRBV14 to TRBJ1-6; D is undetermined. The TCR was taken from a woman aged 40 to 50 in good health. Sequencing was carried out using naive CD4+ T cells from blood. For the CDR3, the DNA is TGTGCCAGCAGCCAAGATACAAATTCACCCCTCCACTTT. Translated, it gives CASSQDTNSPLHF.